The rows below give T cell receptor beta chains drawn from one sample of a study of early T cells in non-severe SARS-CoV-2 infection. Via MiXCR, TCRdb re-called the 5' RACE reads, giving one row per CDR3 protein. The data hold roughly 72,000 distinct CDR3 sequences, with roughly 12% observed a single time. Sequencing used whole blood, obtained at baseline. The receptors shown here come from an adult who was a healthcare worker with PCR-confirmed SARS-CoV-2 infection or an uninfected control (not recorded which). Each CDR3 is given with its conserved first and last residue. The order of the fields is D gene, clone size, J gene, V gene, CDR3 DNA, CDR3 protein. The D gene is left open where the match is weak. Rows give clone size only sometimes, using once, few, many, or a class for an expanded clone.

.	.	TRBJ2-7	TRBV6-1	TGTGCCATCCAAAGGGGGTACGAGCAGTACTTC	CAIQRGYEQYF
TRBD1	.	TRBJ2-7	TRBV29-1	TGCAGCGTTGACGAGGGGGCGAACGAGCAGTACTTC	CSVDEGANEQYF
TRBD1	few	TRBJ1-1	TRBV28	TGTGCCAGCAGTTTAAGTACCGGGACAGGGCGGACTGAAGCTTTCTTT	CASSLSTGTGRTEAFF
.	few	TRBJ2-3	TRBV11-2	TGTGCCAGCAGCACACGTCGATCTAGCACAGATACGCAGTATTTT	CASSTRRSSTDTQYF
TRBD1	few	TRBJ2-1	TRBV23-1	TGCGCCAGCAGTCACCCAGGGGGCGGGGAGCAGTTCTTC	CASSHPGGGEQFF
.	few	TRBJ1-4	TRBV28	TGTGCCACCGGGACGGCGAATGAAAAACTGTTTTTT	CATGTANEKLFF
.	many	TRBJ1-1	TRBV10-3	TGTGCCATCAGTGAGCGGGGAGAGGACACTGAAGCTTTCTTT	CAISERGEDTEAFF
.	.	TRBJ2-3	TRBV28	TGTGCCAGCACCCGGCCCCCAGGAGGAAGAACTAGCACAGATACGCAGTATTTT	CASTRPPGGRTSTDTQYF
.	.	TRBJ2-2	TRBV7-3	TGTGCCAGCAGCTTAAAAGCTGGGGAGCTGTTTTTT	CASSLKAGELFF
.	few	TRBJ1-6	TRBV18	TGTGCCAGCTCCCACCTGGAGGGGGTCAAGAATTCACCCCTCCACTTT	CASSHLEGVKNSPLHF
TRBD2	many	TRBJ2-3	TRBV28	TGTGCCAGCAGAAGCGGGGCACTCACAGATACGCAGTATTTT	CASRSGALTDTQYF
.	.	TRBJ2-5	TRBV28	TGTGCCAGCACCATGACGGATTTAGAGACCCAGTACTTC	CASTMTDLETQYF
.	.	TRBJ1-2	TRBV11-2	TGTGCCAGCAGCTTAGCTTCCAGGCCCTATGGCTACACCTTC	CASSLASRPYGYTF
.	.	TRBJ2-7	TRBV6-6	TGTGCCAGCAGTTCGAACCGGGCCCGAGGGGTCTCCTACGAGCAGTACTTC	CASSSNRARGVSYEQYF
TRBD2	.	TRBJ2-5	TRBV20-1	TGCAGTGCTGTAAACCCGGGACTAGCGGGGATATACCAAGAGACCCAGTACTTC	CSAVNPGLAGIYQETQYF
.	.	TRBJ1-2	TRBV28	TGTGCCAGCAGTCTCCGGAGGGTGACTGGCTACACCTTC	CASSLRRVTGYTF
.	.	TRBJ2-5	TRBV5-5	TGTGCCAGCAGCGGGGACTTACGGCTCATAGAGACCCAGTACTTC	CASSGDLRLIETQYF
.	many	TRBJ1-1	TRBV28	TGTGCCAGCAGCTTGGGGTACACTGAAGCTTTCTTT	CASSLGYTEAFF
.	.	TRBJ2-3	TRBV12-3/TRBV12-4	TGTGCCAGCGTCCGGGGCACAGATACGCAGTATTTT	CASVRGTDTQYF
.	.	TRBJ1-1	TRBV7-8	TGTGCCAGCAGCGAAATCAATGGGGCGGATTCGAGAGCTTTCTTT	CASSEINGADSRAFF
.	many	TRBJ2-5	TRBV7-9	TGTGCCAGCAGCTTGTTTTGGGACCTCCAAGAGACCCAGTACTTC	CASSLFWDLQETQYF
.	few	TRBJ2-3	TRBV5-4	TGTGCCAGCAGCCTGCCCAGGGCAGATACGCAGTATTTT	CASSLPRADTQYF
TRBD1	many	TRBJ2-5	TRBV20-1	TGCAGTGCTAGGGTACAGGGGGCCAAAGAGACCCAGTACTTC	CSARVQGAKETQYF
.	.	TRBJ2-3	TRBV6-4	TGTGCCAGCAGTGACGCTAGCGACACAGATACGCAGTATTTT	CASSDASDTDTQYF
.	few	TRBJ1-1	TRBV4-1	TGCGCCAGCAGCCCGGACCCCCGGACACTCAGCACCGAAGCTTTCTTT	CASSPDPRTLSTEAFF
TRBD1	many	TRBJ2-7	TRBV3-1	TGTGCCAGCAGCCACGGGACAGGGGACCACGAGCAGTACTTC	CASSHGTGDHEQYF
.	few	TRBJ1-3	TRBV6-1	TGTGCCAGCACCTCCGGACAGACCTCTGGAAACACCATATATTTT	CASTSGQTSGNTIYF
.	few	TRBJ1-1	TRBV5-1	TGCGCCAGCAGCTTGCCCGGGACTTGGACTGAAGCTTTCTTT	CASSLPGTWTEAFF
TRBD1	.	TRBJ1-1	TRBV9	TGTGCCAGCAGCGTAGAGGGCAGGGGGCGCGCCACTGAAGCTTTCTTT	CASSVEGRGRATEAFF
.	.	TRBJ1-1	TRBV7-2	TGTGCCAGCAGCAAAAGGCAGAACACTGAAGCTTTCTTT	CASSKRQNTEAFF
.	.	TRBJ1-6	TRBV27	TGTGCCAGCACCTCGTTCGAGGTCTTACATTCACCCCTCCACTTT	CASTSFEVLHSPLHF
TRBD1	.	TRBJ2-5	TRBV7-2	TGTGCCAGCAGCCCAGACAGGGCGGAGACCCAGTACTTC	CASSPDRAETQYF
.	many	TRBJ2-6	TRBV20-1	TGCAGTGCTACCCGGACCGATTCTGGGGCCAACGTCCTGACTTTC	CSATRTDSGANVLTF
.	few	TRBJ2-1	TRBV20-1	TGCAGTGCTAGAACGACCGGGAGCTCCTACAATGAGCAGTTCTTC	CSARTTGSSYNEQFF
.	.	TRBJ2-3	TRBV9	TGTGCCTGCCCACCCCGCACGCAGTATTTT	CACPPRTQYF
TRBD1	many	TRBJ1-1	TRBV12-5	TGTGCTAGTTCGAAAACAGGGGGGACTGAAGCTTTCTTT	CASSKTGGTEAFF
.	few	TRBJ1-2	TRBV4-1	TGCGCCAGCAGCCCGCGGGCTTGGATAAACTATGGCTACACCTTC	CASSPRAWINYGYTF
.	many	TRBJ1-1	TRBV20-1	TGCAGTGCTAGTTCCGGGGCGGCCAGGGACACTGAAGCTTTCTTT	CSASSGAARDTEAFF
.	.	TRBJ2-3	TRBV12-3/TRBV12-4	TGTGCCACCCTAAGGGGGGCATCAGATACGCAGTATTTT	CATLRGASDTQYF
.	.	TRBJ2-2	TRBV7-9	TGTGCCAGCAGCCAGGGGAATCCGGCAGGTGACACCGGGGAGCTGTTTTTT	CASSQGNPAGDTGELFF
TRBD1	many	TRBJ2-7	TRBV27	TGTGCCAGCAGTTCACGGGGACAGGGGGCCTACGAGCAGTACTTC	CASSSRGQGAYEQYF
.	few	TRBJ2-3	TRBV11-2	TGTGCCAGCAGGTCCCCCACAGGGAATGAGGTATACACAGATACGCAGTATTTT	CASRSPTGNEVYTDTQYF
TRBD1	.	TRBJ2-2	TRBV27	TGTGCCAGCAGGACAGGACAGGGGCTTAGGTCCGGGGAGCTGTTTTTT	CASRTGQGLRSGELFF
.	.	TRBJ1-1	TRBV20-1	TGCAGTGCCCATAGGGTGGGCGTCACTGAAGCTTTCTTT	CSAHRVGVTEAFF
.	many	TRBJ2-7	TRBV2	TGTGCCAGCAGTGTCGTAGTTCCCTCCTACGAGCAGTACTTC	CASSVVVPSYEQYF
.	.	TRBJ2-1	TRBV29-1	TGCAGCGTCCGCCCAGCGGACCACAATGAGCAGTTCTTC	CSVRPADHNEQFF
.	.	TRBJ2-3	TRBV7-8	TGTGCCAGCAGCCCCTCAAACGGGGCGGAAGATACGCAGTATTTT	CASSPSNGAEDTQYF
.	many	TRBJ2-3	TRBV4-3	TGCGCCAGCAGCCAAGATACAGGGCAGCGTACGCAGTATTTT	CASSQDTGQRTQYF
TRBD1	many	TRBJ1-4	TRBV12-3/TRBV12-4	TGTGCCAGCAGCCCCGGGACAGGGTCAATTCGAGTCGAAAAACTGTTTTTT	CASSPGTGSIRVEKLFF